This T cell receptor beta chain was found in a study of shared clonotypes between healthy human individuals. For this clone: Antigen specificity is unknown.

Replicate PCRs from sorted subsets contained roughly 200 ng DNA, which is roughly 30,000 T cell genomes. Sequenced by immunoSEQ multiplex PCR; TCRdb stores in-frame clones only, minus some. Of approximately 650,000 clones in the sample, about 95% were seen once. Terminally differentiated effector memory CD45RA+ cells were left out of the naive CD8 fraction, which was CD45RO-negative and positively selected for CCR7. CDR3 length equals 14 residues. With 6 bases removed from V and 1 base from J, the gap between germline ends came to 9 bases. The V gene's germline CDR1 is MNHEY and CDR2 SVGAGI. Overall study findings and caveats: A handful of donors showed sharing of approximately 5% of naive CD4 clonotypes. Relative to memory subsets, naive subsets generally showed larger estimated richness. Rarefaction analysis demonstrated incomplete sorted-subset sequencing notwithstanding large depth.

This sequence joins TRBV6-5 and TRBJ2-2; the D is unclear. What was sequenced was naive CD8+ T cells sorted from blood. This clonotype was obtained from a woman aged 30 to 39 in good health. CDR3 in DNA: TGTGCCAGCAGCCCCTCTAGGAACACCGGGGAGCTGTTTTTT. This codes for CASSPSRNTGELFF.